A selection of T cell receptor beta chains follows, all from one sample in a study of T cells in localized non-small cell lung cancer. Sequencing was performed with immunoSEQ multiplex PCR; in TCRdb, only in-frame clones are kept and a portion is missing. The table includes around 64,000 clones, approximately 90% detected once. The sample in question was peripheral blood, obtained before any cancer treatment. These receptors originate from a man aged 35 to 70 with stage I squamous cell lung carcinoma. Each CDR3 is given with its conserved first and last residue. Each record gives: CDR3 length, clone size, D gene, J gene, V gene, CDR3 protein, CDR3 DNA. D genes are given only for firm matches. The size field is filled for only some rows; it gives once, few, many or a size class.

>21|-|-|TRBJ1-5|TRBV19
CASSPSIRGQTTLYSNQPQHF
TGTGCCAGTAGTCCTTCCATCCGAGGACAGACAACTCTCTATAGCAATCAGCCCCAGCATTTT
>12|-|-|TRBJ2-7|TRBV19
CASISGSYEQYF
TGTGCCAGCATTAGCGGCTCCTACGAGCAGTACTTC
>14|-|TRBD2|TRBJ2-1|TRBV4-3
CASSRPGGVNEQFF
TGCGCCAGCAGCCGTCCGGGAGGTGTCAATGAGCAGTTCTTC
>13|once|-|TRBJ2-3|TRBV19
CASTKGREDTQYF
TGTGCCAGTACAAAAGGCAGGGAAGATACGCAGTATTTT
>14|few|-|TRBJ1-4|TRBV28
CASRGDGAYEKLFF
TGTGCCAGCAGGGGGGACGGTGCATATGAAAAACTGTTTTTT
>16|-|TRBD2|TRBJ2-5|TRBV27
CASSPRLAGVEETQYF
TGTGCCAGCAGTCCTCGACTAGCGGGAGTCGAGGAGACCCAGTACTTC
>14|-|-|TRBJ2-1|TRBV5-6
CASSPPPGYNEQFF
TGTGCCAGCAGCCCCCCCCCGGGGTACAATGAGCAGTTCTTC
>14|few|TRBD2|TRBJ2-3|TRBV11-2
CASSPGGDWDTQYF
TGTGCCAGCAGCCCCGGGGGGGATTGGGATACGCAGTATTTT
>16|once|TRBD1|TRBJ2-7|TRBV5-8
CASSLWGQGTSYEQYF
TGTGCCAGCAGCTTATGGGGACAGGGGACTTCCTACGAGCAGTACTTC
>14|-|TRBD1|TRBJ1-1|TRBV5-1
CASSADRLNTEAFF
TGCGCCAGCAGCGCGGACAGGTTGAACACTGAAGCTTTCTTT
>15|-|TRBD1|TRBJ1-5|TRBV27
CASSSGTGPTGPQHF
TGTGCCAGCAGTTCCGGGACAGGGCCTACCGGGCCCCAGCATTTT
>14|-|TRBD2|TRBJ2-1|TRBV9
CASSQTSGKDEQFF
TGTGCCAGCAGCCAGACTAGCGGGAAGGACGAGCAGTTCTTC
>17|few|-|TRBJ1-4|TRBV4-1
CASSPEGGITTNEKLFF
TGCGCCAGCAGCCCTGAGGGGGGGATTACAACTAATGAAAAACTGTTTTTT
>12|-|-|TRBJ2-3|TRBV2
CASSDRTDTQYF
TGTGCCAGCAGTGACCGCACAGATACGCAGTATTTT
>13|once|-|TRBJ2-3|TRBV5-6
CASSDDIRGTQYF
TGTGCCAGCAGCGACGATATCAGGGGAACGCAGTATTTT
>11|-|-|TRBJ2-1|TRBV18
CASSPPNEQFF
TGTGCCAGCTCACCACCGAATGAGCAGTTCTTC
>11|once|-|TRBJ2-7|TRBV20-1
CSASLVGEQYF
TGCAGTGCTAGTTTAGTGGGGGAGCAGTACTTC
>16|-|-|TRBJ1-5|TRBV28
CASSWKGSTGNQPQHF
TGTGCCAGCAGTTGGAAGGGGTCGACTGGCAATCAGCCCCAGCATTTT
>11|once|-|TRBJ2-7|TRBV2
CASSEDYEQYF
TGTGCCAGCAGTGAAGACTACGAGCAGTACTTC
>15|-|TRBD1|TRBJ2-7|TRBV29-1
CSVEVRTGRSYEQYF
TGCAGCGTTGAAGTTCGGACAGGGCGGTCCTACGAGCAGTACTTC
>13|-|-|TRBJ2-1|TRBV10-1
CASSEGQYNEQFF
TGCGCCAGCAGTGAGGGACAGTACAATGAGCAGTTCTTC
>13|-|-|TRBJ1-5|TRBV6-1
CASSTGLGQPQHF
TGTGCCAGCAGCACAGGGTTGGGGCAGCCCCAGCATTTT
>17|-|-|TRBJ1-5|TRBV18
CASSPQSLQSRNQPQHF
TGTGCCAGCTCACCACAAAGCCTGCAGAGTCGCAATCAGCCCCAACATTTT
>15|-|TRBD1|TRBJ1-4|TRBV28
CASSLTGEANEKLFF
TGTGCCAGCAGTCTAACAGGGGAGGCTAATGAAAAACTGTTTTTT
>15|-|-|TRBJ2-2|TRBV6-5
CASKGQGSAAGELFF
TGTGCCAGCAAGGGTCAGGGATCGGCGGCCGGGGAGCTGTTTTTT
>15|-|-|TRBJ1-5|TRBV6-5
CASRTGLNSNQPQHF
TGTGCCAGCAGAACAGGGTTGAATAGCAATCAGCCCCAGCATTTT
>15|-|-|TRBJ1-2|TRBV6-5
CASSSPRVHGYGYTF
TGTGCCAGCAGTTCCCCCAGGGTTCACGGCTATGGCTACACCTTC
>17|-|-|TRBJ1-4|TRBV7-9
CASSLVLGPPTNEKLFF
TGTGCCAGCAGCTTAGTTCTGGGCCCGCCAACTAATGAAAAACTGTTTTTT
>12|once|-|TRBJ2-3|TRBV11-2
CASSFRTDTQYF
TGTGCCAGCAGCTTCCGCACAGATACGCAGTATTTT
>17|-|-|TRBJ2-7|TRBV19
CASSRTGGRDYSYEQYF
TGTGCCAGTAGTCGTACAGGGGGAAGGGACTATTCCTACGAGCAGTACTTC
>13|-|-|TRBJ1-5|TRBV5-4
CASSYGLGQPQHF
TGTGCCAGCAGTTATGGATTGGGGCAGCCCCAGCATTTT
>17|-|-|TRBJ1-2|TRBV4-3
CASSQDRAPGVGYGYTF
TGCGCCAGCAGCCAAGATCGAGCCCCAGGGGTGGGGTATGGCTACACCTTC
>17|-|TRBD2|TRBJ2-1|TRBV5-1
CASSLGLSGRLNNEQFF
TGCGCCAGCAGCTTGGGGCTTAGCGGGAGATTGAACAATGAGCAGTTCTTC
>13|-|-|TRBJ2-7|TRBV30
CAWREDTWGEQYF
TGTGCCTGGAGGGAGGACACCTGGGGGGAGCAGTACTTC
>13|-|-|TRBJ1-5|TRBV28
CASSLQGNQPQHF
TGTGCCAGCAGTTTACAGGGCAATCAGCCCCAGCATTTT
>13|-|-|TRBJ1-3|TRBV5-6
CASSSWGLTTIYF
TGTGCCAGCAGCTCCTGGGGCTTAACCACCATATATTTT
>15|-|-|TRBJ2-2|TRBV7-2
CASSFYRGNTGELFF
TGTGCCAGCAGCTTTTACCGGGGGAACACCGGGGAGCTGTTTTTT
>16|-|TRBD2|TRBJ2-7|TRBV4-2
CASSPPLGLAGREQYF
TGTGCCAGCAGCCCCCCATTGGGACTAGCGGGTAGGGAGCAGTACTTC
>12|-|-|TRBJ1-6|TRBV28
CASSLGDSPLHF
TGTGCCAGCAGTTTGGGGGATTCACCCCTCCACTTT
>12|-|-|TRBJ2-2|TRBV6-5
CANSVRAGELFF
TGTGCCAACTCCGTACGAGCCGGGGAGCTGTTTTTT
>15|-|-|TRBJ1-2|TRBV6-6
CASSYSTGANYGYTF
TGTGCCAGCAGTTACTCGACCGGGGCTAACTATGGCTACACCTTC
>14|-|TRBD2|TRBJ2-7|TRBV2
CASVLSGSSYEQYF
TGTGCCAGCGTGCTCAGCGGGAGCTCCTACGAGCAGTACTTC
>13|-|-|TRBJ2-7|TRBV15
CATAPGRAYEQYF
TGTGCCACGGCCCCGGGCAGGGCCTACGAGCAGTACTTC
>13|-|TRBD1|TRBJ1-1|TRBV10-3
CAITSGQGAEAFF
TGTGCCATCACCTCGGGACAGGGGGCTGAAGCTTTCTTT
>14|once|-|TRBJ2-4|TRBV10-3
CAISESIAKNIQYF
TGTGCCATCAGTGAGAGTATTGCCAAAAACATTCAGTACTTC
>18|-|TRBD2|TRBJ2-7|TRBV28
CASSLGQGDLAGTYEQYF
TGTGCCAGCAGTTTAGGGCAGGGTGATCTAGCGGGAACCTACGAGCAGTACTTC
>15|-|TRBD1|TRBJ2-7|TRBV28
CASSEPGQGRYEQYF
TGTGCCAGCAGTGAGCCGGGACAGGGGAGGTACGAGCAGTACTTC
>11|-|-|TRBJ2-7|TRBV7-2
CASSQGGEQYF
TGTGCCAGCAGCCAGGGAGGCGAGCAGTACTTC
>14|-|-|TRBJ1-1|TRBV6-1
CASSVARENTEAFF
TGTGCCAGCAGTGTAGCCAGGGAGAACACTGAAGCTTTCTTT
>13|once|-|TRBJ1-3|TRBV5-1
CASSLKVRNTIYF
TGCGCCAGCAGCTTGAAAGTTAGAAACACCATATATTTT
>15|-|-|TRBJ2-7|TRBV7-2
CASSLNRRTDYEQYF
TGTGCCAGCAGCTTAAACCGGCGGACTGACTACGAGCAGTACTTC
>14|-|TRBD1|TRBJ2-1|TRBV6-5
CASSYRGRFNEQFF
TGTGCCAGCAGTTACAGGGGGCGATTCAATGAGCAGTTCTTC
>12|-|-|TRBJ2-5|TRBV18
CASSRLGETQYF
TGTGCCAGCTCTCGCCTCGGGGAGACCCAGTACTTC
>14|-|TRBD2|TRBJ2-1|TRBV6-4
CASSLAGDVNEQFF
TGTGCCAGCAGTCTAGCGGGAGATGTCAATGAGCAGTTCTTC
>13|-|-|TRBJ2-1|TRBV29-1
CSVEETSYNEQFF
TGCAGCGTTGAGGAGACTAGCTACAATGAGCAGTTCTTC